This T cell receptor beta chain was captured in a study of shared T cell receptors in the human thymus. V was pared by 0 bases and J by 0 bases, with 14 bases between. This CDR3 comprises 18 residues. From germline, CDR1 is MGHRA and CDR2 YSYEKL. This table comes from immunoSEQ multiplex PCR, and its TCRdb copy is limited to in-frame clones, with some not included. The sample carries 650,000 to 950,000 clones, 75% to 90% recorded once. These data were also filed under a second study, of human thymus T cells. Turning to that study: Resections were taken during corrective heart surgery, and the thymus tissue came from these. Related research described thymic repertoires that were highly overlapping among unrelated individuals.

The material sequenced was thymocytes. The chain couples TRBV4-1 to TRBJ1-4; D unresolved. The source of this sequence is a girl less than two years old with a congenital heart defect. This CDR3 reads CASSQDVGRLTTNEKLFF. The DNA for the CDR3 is TGCGCCAGCAGCCAAGATGTTGGCAGACTCACAACTAATGAAAAACTGTTTTTT.